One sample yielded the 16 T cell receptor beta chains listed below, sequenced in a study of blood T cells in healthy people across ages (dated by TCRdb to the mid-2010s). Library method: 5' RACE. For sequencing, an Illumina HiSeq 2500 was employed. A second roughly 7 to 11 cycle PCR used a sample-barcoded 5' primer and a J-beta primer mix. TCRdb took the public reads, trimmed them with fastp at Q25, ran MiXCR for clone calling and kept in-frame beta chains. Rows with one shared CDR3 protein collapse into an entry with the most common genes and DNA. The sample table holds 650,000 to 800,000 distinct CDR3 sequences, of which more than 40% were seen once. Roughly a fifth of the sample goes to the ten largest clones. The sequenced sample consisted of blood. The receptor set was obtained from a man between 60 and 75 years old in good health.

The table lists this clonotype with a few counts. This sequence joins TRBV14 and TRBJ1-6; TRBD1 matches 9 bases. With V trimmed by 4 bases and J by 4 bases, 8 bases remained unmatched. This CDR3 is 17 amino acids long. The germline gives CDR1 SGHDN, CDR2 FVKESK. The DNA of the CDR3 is TGTGCCAGCAGCCGGGGGACAGGGACACTATATAATTCACCCCTCCACTTT. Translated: CASSRGTGTLYNSPLHF.

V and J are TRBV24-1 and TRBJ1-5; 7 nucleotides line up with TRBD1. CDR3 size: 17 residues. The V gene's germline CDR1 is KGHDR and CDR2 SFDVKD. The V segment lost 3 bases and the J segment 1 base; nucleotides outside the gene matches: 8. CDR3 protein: CATSDPRTGGSNQPQHF. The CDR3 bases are TGTGCCACCAGTGATCCCAGGACAGGAGGAAGCAATCAGCCCCAGCATTTT.

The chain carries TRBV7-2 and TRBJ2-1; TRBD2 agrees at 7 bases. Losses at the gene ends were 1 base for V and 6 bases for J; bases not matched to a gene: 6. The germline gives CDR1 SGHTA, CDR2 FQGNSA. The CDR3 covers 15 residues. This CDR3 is CASSLDGGSANEQFF. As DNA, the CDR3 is TGTGCCAGCAGCTTAGACGGGGGGAGTGCCAATGAGCAGTTCTTC.

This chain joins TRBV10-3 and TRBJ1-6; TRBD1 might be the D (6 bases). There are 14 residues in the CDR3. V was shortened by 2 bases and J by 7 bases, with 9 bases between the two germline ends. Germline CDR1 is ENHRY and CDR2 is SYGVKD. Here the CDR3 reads CAISEPGANSPLHF. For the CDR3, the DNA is TGTGCCATCAGTGAGCCGGGGGCGAATTCACCCCTCCACTTT.

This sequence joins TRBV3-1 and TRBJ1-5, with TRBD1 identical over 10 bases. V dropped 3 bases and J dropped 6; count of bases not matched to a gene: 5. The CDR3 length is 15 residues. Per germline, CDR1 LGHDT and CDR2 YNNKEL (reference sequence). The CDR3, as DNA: TGTGCCAGCAGCCACACGACAGGGGGCGGTCAGCCCCAGCATTTT. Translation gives CASSHTTGGGQPQHF.

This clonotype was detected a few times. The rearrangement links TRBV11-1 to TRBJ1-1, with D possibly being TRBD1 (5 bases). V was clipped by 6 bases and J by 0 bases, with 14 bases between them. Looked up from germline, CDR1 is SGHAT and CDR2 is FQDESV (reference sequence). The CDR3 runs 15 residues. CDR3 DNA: TGTGCCAGCAGTCCTGACGACAGACTGAACACTGAAGCTTTCTTT. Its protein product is CASSPDDRLNTEAFF.

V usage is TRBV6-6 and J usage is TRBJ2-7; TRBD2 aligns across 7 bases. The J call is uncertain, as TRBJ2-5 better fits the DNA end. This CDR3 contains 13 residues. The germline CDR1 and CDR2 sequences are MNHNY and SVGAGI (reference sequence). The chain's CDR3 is CASKTGGEKTQYF. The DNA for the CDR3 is TGTGCCAGCAAAACTGGGGGGGAGAAGACCCAGTACTTC.

As DNA, the CDR3 is TGTGCCAGCAGTGGGTTGGATTCTACGTACGGGCGGTACTTC. This encodes CASSGLDSTYGRYF. The V gene is TRBV2, the J gene TRBJ2-4; D is unresolved. Germline CDR1 reads SNHLY; CDR2 reads FYNNEI. The CDR3 extends over 14 amino acids. Trimming removed 4 bases at V and 15 bases at J, with 22 bases between. The whole variable domain, remainder taken from reference TRBV2 and TRBJ2-4, is EPEVTQTPSHQVTQMGQEVILRCVPISNHLYFYWYRQILGQKVEFLVSFYNNEISEKSEIFDDQFSVERPDGSNFTLKIRSTKLEDSAMYFCASSGLDSTYGRYFGAGTRLSVL.

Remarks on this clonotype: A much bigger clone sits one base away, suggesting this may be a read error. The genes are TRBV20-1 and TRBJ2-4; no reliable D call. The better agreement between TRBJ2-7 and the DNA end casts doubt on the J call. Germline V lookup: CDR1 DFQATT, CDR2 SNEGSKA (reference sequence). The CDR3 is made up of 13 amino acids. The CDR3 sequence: CSPRQPTAYEQYF. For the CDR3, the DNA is TGCAGTCCTAGACAACCGACTGCCTACGAGCAGTACTTC.

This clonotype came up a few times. The CDR3 protein is CASRTSHSGANVLTF. The CDR3 DNA reads as TGTGCCAGCAGGACATCACACTCTGGGGCCAACGTCCTGACTTTC. V is TRBV6-2 or TRBV6-3 and J is TRBJ2-6; D unresolved. CDR3 length: 15 residues. Germline CDR1 MNHEY, CDR2 SVGEGT. The V end was cut by 6 bases, the J end by 0 bases, with 9 bases between.

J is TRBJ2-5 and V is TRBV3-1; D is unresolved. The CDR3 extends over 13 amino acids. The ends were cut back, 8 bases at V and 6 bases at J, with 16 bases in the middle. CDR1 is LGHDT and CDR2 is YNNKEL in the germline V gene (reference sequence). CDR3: CASSDDSPKTQYF. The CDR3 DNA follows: TGTGCCAGCTCTGATGATTCTCCCAAGACCCAGTACTTC.

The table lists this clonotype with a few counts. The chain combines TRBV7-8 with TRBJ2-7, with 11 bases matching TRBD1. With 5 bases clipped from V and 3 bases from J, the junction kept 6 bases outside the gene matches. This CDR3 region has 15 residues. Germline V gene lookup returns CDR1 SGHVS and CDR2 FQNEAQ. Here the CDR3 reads CASSVVGQGVYEQYF. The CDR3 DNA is TGTGCCAGCAGCGTAGTGGGACAGGGGGTCTACGAGCAGTACTTC.

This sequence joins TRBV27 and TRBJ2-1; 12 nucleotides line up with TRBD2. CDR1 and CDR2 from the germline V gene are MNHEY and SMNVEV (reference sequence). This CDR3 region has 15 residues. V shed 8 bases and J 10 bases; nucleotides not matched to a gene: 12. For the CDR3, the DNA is TGTGCCAGCTTCTCTAGCGGGGGGGCCTATCGGGAGCAGTTCTTC. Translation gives CASFSSGGAYREQFF.

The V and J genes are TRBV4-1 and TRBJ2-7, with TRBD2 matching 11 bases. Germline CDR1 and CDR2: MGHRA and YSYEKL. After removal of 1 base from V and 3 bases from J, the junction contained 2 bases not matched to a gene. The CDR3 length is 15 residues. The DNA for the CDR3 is TGCGCCAGCAGCCAAGCCGGGACTAGCGGCTACGAGCAGTACTTC. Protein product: CASSQAGTSGYEQYF.

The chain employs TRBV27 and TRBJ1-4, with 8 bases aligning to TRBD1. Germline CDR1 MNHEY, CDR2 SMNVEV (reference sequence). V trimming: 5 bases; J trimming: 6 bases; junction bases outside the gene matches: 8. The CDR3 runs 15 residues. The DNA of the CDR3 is TGTGCCAGCAGTCGCCGTGAGACAGGGGATGAAAAACTGTTTTTT. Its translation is CASSRRETGDEKLFF.

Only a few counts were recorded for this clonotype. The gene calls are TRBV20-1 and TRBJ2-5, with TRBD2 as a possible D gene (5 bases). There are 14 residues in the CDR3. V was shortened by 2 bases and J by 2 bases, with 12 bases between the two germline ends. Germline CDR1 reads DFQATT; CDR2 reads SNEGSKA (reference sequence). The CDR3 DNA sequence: TGCAGTGCTAGACCCGGGGTAGCTCAAGAGACCCAGTACTTC. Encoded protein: CSARPGVAQETQYF.